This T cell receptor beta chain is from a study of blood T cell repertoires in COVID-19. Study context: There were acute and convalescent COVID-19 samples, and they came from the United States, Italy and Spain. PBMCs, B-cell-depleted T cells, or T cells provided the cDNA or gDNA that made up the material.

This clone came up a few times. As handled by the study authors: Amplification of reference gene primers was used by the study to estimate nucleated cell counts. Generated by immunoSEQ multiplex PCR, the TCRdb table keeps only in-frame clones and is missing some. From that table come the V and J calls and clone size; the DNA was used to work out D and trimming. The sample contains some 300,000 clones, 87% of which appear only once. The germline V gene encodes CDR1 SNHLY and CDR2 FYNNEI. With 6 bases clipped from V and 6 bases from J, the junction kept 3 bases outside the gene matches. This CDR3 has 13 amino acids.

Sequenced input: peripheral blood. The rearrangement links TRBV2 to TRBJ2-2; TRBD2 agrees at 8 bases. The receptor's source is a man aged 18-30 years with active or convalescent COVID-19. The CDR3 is CASSLGGAGELFF. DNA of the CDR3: TGTGCCAGCAGCCTCGGGGGGGCCGGGGAGCTGTTTTTT. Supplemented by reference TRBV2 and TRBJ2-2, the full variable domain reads EPEVTQTPSHQVTQMGQEVILRCVPISNHLYFYWYRQILGQKVEFLVSFYNNEISEKSEIFDDQFSVERPDGSNFTLKIRSTKLEDSAMYFCASSLGGAGELFFGEGSRLTVL.